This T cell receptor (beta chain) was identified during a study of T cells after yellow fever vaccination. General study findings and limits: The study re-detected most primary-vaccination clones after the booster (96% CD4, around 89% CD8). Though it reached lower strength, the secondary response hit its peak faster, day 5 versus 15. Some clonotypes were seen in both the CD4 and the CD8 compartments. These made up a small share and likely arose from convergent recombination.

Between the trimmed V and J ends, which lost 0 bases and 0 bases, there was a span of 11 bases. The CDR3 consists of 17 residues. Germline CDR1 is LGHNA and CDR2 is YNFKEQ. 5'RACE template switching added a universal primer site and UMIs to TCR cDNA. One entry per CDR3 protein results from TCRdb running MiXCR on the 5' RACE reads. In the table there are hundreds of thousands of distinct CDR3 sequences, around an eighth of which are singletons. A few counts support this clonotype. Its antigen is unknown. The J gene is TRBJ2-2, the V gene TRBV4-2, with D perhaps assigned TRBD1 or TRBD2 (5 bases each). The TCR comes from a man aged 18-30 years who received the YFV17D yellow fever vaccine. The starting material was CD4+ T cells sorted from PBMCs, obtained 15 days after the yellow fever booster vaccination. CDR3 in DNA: TGTGCCAGCAGCCAAGATAACCGGGGCGCGAACACCGGGGAGCTGTTTTTT. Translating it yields CASSQDNRGANTGELFF.